Listed below are T cell receptor beta chains from one sample, sequenced in a study of blood T cell repertoires in COVID-19. This table comes from immunoSEQ multiplex PCR, and its TCRdb copy is limited to in-frame clones, with some not included. The sample has about 250,000 clones; approximately 80% are singletons. Sample: peripheral blood. These receptors came from a man aged 80 or over with acute or convalescent COVID-19. The CDR3 runs from the conserved cysteine through the conserved F or W. A D gene is named only where the DNA matches it firmly. Clone size is given for some rows only: seen once, a few or many times, or a class if the clone is expanded.

j_call	v_call	clone_size	d_call	cdr3_aa	cdr3_nt
TRBJ1-1	TRBV18	.	TRBD1	CASSDFRTGNTEAFF	TGTGCCAGCTCAGATTTTAGGACAGGAAACACTGAAGCTTTCTTT
TRBJ1-2	TRBV5-1	.	TRBD1	CASSLVSSGTDGYTF	TGCGCCAGCAGCTTGGTTTCATCCGGGACAGATGGCTACACCTTC
TRBJ2-7	TRBV20-1	.	TRBD2	CSASQGAGALYEQYF	TGCAGTGCTAGTCAAGGAGCGGGGGCCCTATACGAGCAGTACTTC
TRBJ2-2	TRBV4-1	few	TRBD1	CASRTPGGTRTGELFF	TGCGCCAGCAGAACCCCAGGGGGCACGAGGACCGGGGAGCTGTTTTTT
TRBJ2-7	TRBV6-1	many	.	CASSDRNSYEQYF	TGTGCCAGCAGTGACAGGAACTCCTACGAGCAGTACTTC
TRBJ1-1	TRBV5-4	once	TRBD1	CASSLEGGREAFF	TGTGCCAGCAGCTTGGAAGGGGGCAGGGAAGCTTTCTTT
TRBJ2-5	TRBV27	.	TRBD1	CASSFAGGRETQYF	TGTGCCAGCAGTTTTGCAGGGGGAAGGGAGACCCAGTACTTC
TRBJ1-2	TRBV19	.	TRBD1	CASRGQGANYGYTF	TGTGCCAGTAGGGGACAGGGCGCTAACTATGGCTACACCTTC
TRBJ1-5	TRBV10-3	.	.	CAISESKGQGNQPQHF	TGTGCCATCAGTGAGTCGAAGGGGCAGGGCAATCAGCCCCAGCATTTT
TRBJ1-6	TRBV28	.	.	CASSSTYRAGYNSPLHF	TGTGCCAGCAGTTCGACCTACAGGGCTGGGTATAATTCACCCCTCCACTTT
TRBJ2-2	TRBV2	.	.	CASKGDFGGAGELFF	TGTGCCAGCAAGGGAGATTTCGGAGGTGCCGGGGAGCTGTTTTTT